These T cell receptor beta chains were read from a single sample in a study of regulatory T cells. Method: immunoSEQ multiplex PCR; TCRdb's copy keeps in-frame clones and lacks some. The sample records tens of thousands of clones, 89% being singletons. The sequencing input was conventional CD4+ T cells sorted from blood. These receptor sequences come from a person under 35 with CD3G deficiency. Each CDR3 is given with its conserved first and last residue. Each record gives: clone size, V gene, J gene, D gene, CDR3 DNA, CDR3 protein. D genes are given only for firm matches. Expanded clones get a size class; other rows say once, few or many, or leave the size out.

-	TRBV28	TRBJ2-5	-	TGTGCCAGCAGTCAGGGCCCAAAGACCCAGTACTTC	CASSQGPKTQYF
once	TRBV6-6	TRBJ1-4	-	TGTGCCAGCAGTCTCAGGGGAACTAATGAAAAACTGTTTTTT	CASSLRGTNEKLFF
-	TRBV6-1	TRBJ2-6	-	TGTGCCAGCCAATGGGCGTCTGGGGCCAACGTCCTGACTTTC	CASQWASGANVLTF
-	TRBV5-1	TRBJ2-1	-	TGCGCCAGCAGTACCGGAGGGGGACCCACAGGGAAATACAATGAGCAGTTCTTC	CASSTGGGPTGKYNEQFF
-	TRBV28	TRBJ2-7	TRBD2	TGTGCCAGCAGTTCCTGGACTAGCGGGAGGTACGAGCAGTACTTC	CASSSWTSGRYEQYF
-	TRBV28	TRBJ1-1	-	TGTGCCAGCAGTTTACGCAGGGGATTGCGGACTGAAGCTTTCTTT	CASSLRRGLRTEAFF
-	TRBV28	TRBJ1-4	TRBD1	TGTGCCAGCAGACCCGGGACAGGGACACCGAATGAAAAACTGTTTTTT	CASRPGTGTPNEKLFF
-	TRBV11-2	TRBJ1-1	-	TGTGCCAGCAGCTTATCGAGGGATCTTGAAGCTTTCTTT	CASSLSRDLEAFF
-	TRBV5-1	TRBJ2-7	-	TGCGCCAGCAGCTTGGAGGGAAATCACTACGAGCAGTACTTC	CASSLEGNHYEQYF
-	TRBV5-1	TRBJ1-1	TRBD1	TGCGCCAGCAGCTTGGGGCCAACAGGGGGGACTGAAGCTTTCTTT	CASSLGPTGGTEAFF
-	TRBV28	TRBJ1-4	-	TGTGCCAGCAGACCTACCCGGTCCGAAGGGGGAAAACTGTTTTTT	CASRPTRSEGGKLFF
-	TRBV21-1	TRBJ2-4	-	TGTGCCAGCAGCAAAATAGTAGATCGGACTAACCAAAACATTCAGTACTTC	CASSKIVDRTNQNIQYF
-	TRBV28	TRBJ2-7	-	TGTGCCAGCAGCGACTCAGGATCCAACGAGCAGTACTTC	CASSDSGSNEQYF
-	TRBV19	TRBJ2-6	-	TGTGCCAGTAGTACCAACGGGCACGGGGCCAACGTCCTGACTTTC	CASSTNGHGANVLTF
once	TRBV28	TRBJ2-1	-	TGTGCCAGCAGTTTCGAGGGGAAGGGTTACAATGAGCAGTTCTTC	CASSFEGKGYNEQFF
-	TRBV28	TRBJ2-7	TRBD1	TGTGCCAGCAGTTCTTCCGGGACAGGGTCCTACGAGCAGTACTTC	CASSSSGTGSYEQYF
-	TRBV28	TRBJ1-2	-	TGTGCCAGCAGTTCCCGGGACACTTATGGCTACACCTTC	CASSSRDTYGYTF
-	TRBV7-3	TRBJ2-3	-	TGTGCCAGCAGCACATCCGGGACAGATACGCAGTATTTT	CASSTSGTDTQYF
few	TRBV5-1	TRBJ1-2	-	TGCGCCAGCAGCTTGGATTGGGGGTTGAAGGGCTACACCTTC	CASSLDWGLKGYTF
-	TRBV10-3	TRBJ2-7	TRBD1	TGTGCCGTCGGGGACAGGCAGTACGAGCAGTACTTC	CAVGDRQYEQYF
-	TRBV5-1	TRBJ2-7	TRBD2	TGCGCCAGCAGCGCGGGACTAGCGGGGCCCTACGAGCAGTACTTC	CASSAGLAGPYEQYF
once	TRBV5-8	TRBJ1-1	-	TGTGCCAGCAGCTTGACAGGAACCCGCCCCGGGAACACTGAAGCTTTCTTT	CASSLTGTRPGNTEAFF
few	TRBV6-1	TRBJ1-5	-	TGTGCCAGCAGTGAGACTAGCAATCAGCCCCAGCATTTT	CASSETSNQPQHF
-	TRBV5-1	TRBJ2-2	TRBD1	TGCGCCAGCAGCTTGGAGGGGGCGGTAACCGGGGAGCTGTTTTTT	CASSLEGAVTGELFF
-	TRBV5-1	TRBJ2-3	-	TGCGCCAGCAGAGGTCGGGGGCACGACACAGATACGCAGTATTTT	CASRGRGHDTDTQYF
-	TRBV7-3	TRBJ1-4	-	TGTGCCAGCAGCCCCGGACCGGATGAAAAACTGTTTTTT	CASSPGPDEKLFF
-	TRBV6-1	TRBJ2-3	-	TGTGCCAGCAGTGAAGCAATAGATACGCAGTATTTT	CASSEAIDTQYF
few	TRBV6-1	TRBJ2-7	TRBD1	TGTGCCAGCAGTGAGAACAGGGGCGAGCAGTACTTC	CASSENRGEQYF
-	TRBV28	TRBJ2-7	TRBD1	TGTGCCAGCAGTTCCCCGACAGGGACACAAGGGCAGTACTTC	CASSSPTGTQGQYF
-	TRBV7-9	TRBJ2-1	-	TGTGCCAGCAGCCCAGAGGGGCCCGAGCAGTTCTTC	CASSPEGPEQFF
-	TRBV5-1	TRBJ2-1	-	TGCGCCAGCAGCCCGGAGGCGGGCCCCTGGGGTGAGCAGTTCTTC	CASSPEAGPWGEQFF
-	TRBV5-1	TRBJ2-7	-	TGCGCCAGCAGCCTACTGGATCTAGCGCGCGACGAGCAGTACTTC	CASSLLDLARDEQYF
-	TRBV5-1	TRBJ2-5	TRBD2	TGCGCCAGCAGCTTGGGGACTAGCGGCCAAGAGACCCAGTACTTC	CASSLGTSGQETQYF
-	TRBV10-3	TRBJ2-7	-	TGTGCCATCAGTGTGGGTCAGGGTGCTTACGAGCAGTACTTC	CAISVGQGAYEQYF
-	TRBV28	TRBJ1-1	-	TGTGCCAGCAGCCCCGCGGAGGTGCCTACTGAAGCTTTCTTT	CASSPAEVPTEAFF
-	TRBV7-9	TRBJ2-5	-	TGTGCCAGCAGCTCCCTATTGGGTCGAGAGACCCAGTACTTC	CASSSLLGRETQYF
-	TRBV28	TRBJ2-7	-	TGTGCCAGCAGTTCCTACGACAGGCCTAGCTCCTACGAGCAGTACTTC	CASSSYDRPSSYEQYF
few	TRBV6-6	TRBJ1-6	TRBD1	TGTGCCAGCAGTCTCCACGGACAGGGATCACCCCTCCACTTT	CASSLHGQGSPLHF
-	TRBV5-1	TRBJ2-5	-	TGCGCCAGCAGTTGGGGCGCCCTTGGAGAGACCCAGTACTTC	CASSWGALGETQYF
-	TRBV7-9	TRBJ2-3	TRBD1	TGTGCCAGCAGCGACTGGACAGGGGGGCGCACAGATACGCAGTATTTT	CASSDWTGGRTDTQYF
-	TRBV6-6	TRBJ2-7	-	TGTGCCAGCAGTCGGGGGACAGCCAACTACGAGCAGTACTTC	CASSRGTANYEQYF
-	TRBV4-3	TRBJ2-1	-	TGCGCCAGCAGCCAAGATAGTGGCAATGAGCAGTTCTTC	CASSQDSGNEQFF
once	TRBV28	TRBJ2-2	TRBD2	TGTGCCAGCAGTTCCCTGGCGGGGGTGTTGACCGGGGAGCTGTTTTTT	CASSSLAGVLTGELFF
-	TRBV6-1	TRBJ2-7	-	TGTGCCAGCAGGCTAGGGGGGGGGAGTAACGAGCAGTACTTC	CASRLGGGSNEQYF
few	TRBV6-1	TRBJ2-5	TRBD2	TGTGCCAGCAGTGATTGCGGGGGGGCCGGGGAGACCCAGTACTTC	CASSDCGGAGETQYF
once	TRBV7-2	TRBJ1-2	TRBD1	TGTGCCAGCAGCTTCTCGGACAGGGATGGCTACACCTTC	CASSFSDRDGYTF
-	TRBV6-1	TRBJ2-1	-	TGTGCCAGCAAAGAGCAGCCGAGGAATGAGCAGTTCTTC	CASKEQPRNEQFF
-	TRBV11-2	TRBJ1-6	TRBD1	TGTGCCAGCAGCTTGGGACAGACCCTTTTCAATTCACCCCTCCACTTT	CASSLGQTLFNSPLHF
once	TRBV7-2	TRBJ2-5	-	TGTGCCAGCAGCTCCGGGTTCGGGGAGACCCAGTACTTC	CASSSGFGETQYF
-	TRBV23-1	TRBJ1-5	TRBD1	TGCGCCAGCAGTGGGACAGGTCGGTTCCAGCCCCAGCATTTT	CASSGTGRFQPQHF
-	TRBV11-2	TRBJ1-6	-	TGTGCCAGCAGCTTAAGGGGAGGGAATTCACCCCTCCACTTT	CASSLRGGNSPLHF
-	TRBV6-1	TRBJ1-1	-	TGTGCCAGCAGTGAAGCGCTCGGGGGAGGGAGCACTGAAGCTTTCTTT	CASSEALGGGSTEAFF